The following is a T cell receptor beta chain sequence with its context. The antigen is unknown. The V and J ends lost 5 bases and 7 bases respectively, with 13 bases between them. Germline V gene data show CDR1 as SGHDT and CDR2 as YYEEEE. The CDR3 is 13 amino acids. The data belong to a study of beta chain features in type 1 diabetes. Study in general: Sorted cells examined across all samples numbered 107,917,701.

Expressed TCRB transcripts were sequenced, since all the RNA that had been isolated was reverse transcribed. Method: immunoSEQ multiplex PCR; TCRdb's copy keeps in-frame clones and lacks some. Among 250,000 to 400,000 clones listed, 14% were seen once. Based on CD45RO/CCR7/CD25/CD127/CD95/CD27, CD4+ regulatory, stem cell-like memory, naive and central memory cells were sorted. Study results and limitations: The question of HLA type influencing TCRB rearrangement was one that remained unresolved here. Significant though moderate, a shortening of TCRB CDR3s appeared in all four CD4+ subsets of Type 1 diabetes patients.

Input material: central memory CD4+ T cells from blood. The J gene is TRBJ2-1, the V gene TRBV5-6; D gene ambiguous. The source is a man in his thirties or forties in good health. CDR3 amino acids: CASRYNSVNEQFF. CDR3 DNA: TGTGCCAGCAGATATAATAGTGTGAATGAGCAGTTCTTC.